This T cell receptor (beta chain) was identified during a study of shared clonotypes between healthy human individuals. Study-wide context: A couple of women and three men aged 18 to 49 made up the donors. General study findings and limits: Naive CD4 clonotypes were shared across several donors at 4.5% to 6.5%.

This CDR3 is 17 amino acids long. V lost 1 base to trimming and J lost 4 bases, with 20 bases between them. The germline V gene has CDR1 SGHRS and CDR2 YFSETQ. Data came from immunoSEQ multiplex PCR; TCRdb stores just in-frame clones and leaves some out. The sample includes 2 million to 2.5 million clones, approximately 93% of them seen just once. Details on this clone: What it binds is unknown.

This TCR was sampled from a man between 18 and 35 years old in good health. Some clones in this sample may be carry-over from other donors' samples. The sample comprised naive CD4+ T cells from PBMCs. Subset described: CD45RA+ positively selected. This chain links TRBV5-1 with TRBJ2-5, with a tentative D call TRBD2 (6 bases). CDR3 sequence reads: CASSLLGSGFVGETQYF. CDR3 in DNA: TGCGCCAGCAGCTTGCTCGGCAGCGGGTTCGTCGGAGAGACCCAGTACTTC.